Listed here are 21 T cell receptor beta chains from one sample, sequenced in a study of monozygotic twins with inflammatory bowel disease. TCRdb reprocessed the 5' RACE reads and reports one entry per CDR3 protein, with no DNA. The sample is made up of about 160,000 distinct CDR3 sequences, and the top ten hold 2.8% of it. Source material: blood. Receptor source: a human donor with ulcerative colitis or Crohn's disease, or a healthy co-twin of an affected twin (not recorded which).

CDR3 amino acids: CASSLIAGYEQYF. This chain uses TRBV14 with TRBJ2-7. The CDR3 sequence is 13 residues long. Germline-derived CDR1 and CDR2 are SGHDN and FVKESK.

This rearrangement joins TRBV27 to TRBJ1-1; lacking DNA, the TRBD1 call made by TCRdb goes unchecked. The CDR3 runs 16 residues. Germline-derived CDR1 and CDR2 are MNHEY and SMNVEV (reference sequence). The CDR3 spells CASSLSSQLPGTEAFF.

The chain employs TRBV11-3 and TRBJ2-6; TCRdb returns TRBD2, unconfirmable since there is no DNA. This CDR3 is 20 amino acids long. Germline lookup yields CDR1 SGHNT and CDR2 YENEEA. CDR3: CASSLGSGRAYLTGANVLTF.

The genes are TRBV5-1 and TRBJ1-1; TCRdb's D call, TRBD1, is unchecked because there is no DNA. CDR1 and CDR2 (germline): SGHRS, YFSETQ. This CDR3 has 14 residues. CDR3 in amino acids: CASSLASGQGEWVF.

This chain uses TRBV20-1 with TRBJ1-6. There are 13 residues in the CDR3. Germline CDR1 DFQATT, CDR2 SNEGSKA (reference sequence). The CDR3 here is CSARGQANSPLHF.

The V call is TRBV7-9, the J call TRBJ1-1; TCRdb's D call of TRBD1 is untestable without DNA. Germline values: CDR1 SEHNR, CDR2 FQNEAQ (reference sequence). There are 14 residues in the CDR3. CDR3 region: CASSSRGTGTEAFF.

This chain joins TRBV7-2 and TRBJ2-1; lacking DNA, the TRBD2 call made by TCRdb goes unchecked. CDR3 length equals 16 residues. Germline V gives CDR1 SGHTA, CDR2 FQGNSA. CDR3: CASSVQLAASYNEQFF. Together with reference TRBV7-2 and TRBJ2-1, the CDR3 gives the full variable domain: GAGVSQSPSNKVTEKGKDVELRCDPISGHTALYWYRQSLGQGLEFLIYFQGNSAPDKSGLPSDRFSAERTGGSVSTLTIQRTQQEDSAVYLCASSVQLAASYNEQFFGPGTRLTVL.

This sequence joins TRBV18 and TRBJ1-4. CDR3 size: 17 residues. The germline CDR1 and CDR2 sequences are KGHSH and LQKENI. CDR3 in amino acids: CASSPSPEAATNEKLFF.

V is TRBV25-1 and J is TRBJ2-3. The CDR3 extends over 12 amino acids. Germline CDR1 MGHDK, CDR2 SYGVNS. The CDR3 spells CASSVFRDTQYF.

The genes are TRBV7-8 and TRBJ1-2; lacking DNA, the TRBD1 call made by TCRdb goes unchecked. The length of the CDR3 is 15 residues. Germline CDR1 SGHVS, CDR2 FQNEAQ. CDR3 amino acids: CASSLIPDRGLGYTF.

The chain is built from TRBV7-2 and TRBJ2-1; the TCRdb call, TRBD2, lacks DNA for checking. In germline, CDR1 is SGHTA, CDR2 FQGNSA. The CDR3 length is 15 residues. CDR3 region: CASGTGTSSYNEQFF.

This chain links TRBV30 with TRBJ1-4. This CDR3 is built from 13 residues. Germline-derived CDR1 and CDR2 are GTSNPN and SVGIG (reference sequence). The CDR3 region is CAWTGGRNEKLFF.

This chain connects TRBV6-5 to TRBJ1-2. Looked up from germline, CDR1 is MNHEY and CDR2 is SVGAGI. The CDR3 runs to 13 residues. CDR3 amino acids: CASSQRGYYGYTF.

This chain links TRBV5-1 with TRBJ2-2. From germline, CDR1 is SGHRS and CDR2 YFSETQ. The CDR3 runs 14 residues. This CDR3 reads CASSLRTDTGELFF.

The chain uses TRBV10-3 and TRBJ2-7. Germline CDR1 is ENHRY and CDR2 is SYGVKD. The CDR3 is 13 residues long. CDR3 amino acids: CAISGQGIHEQYF.

The J gene is TRBJ1-4, the V gene TRBV20-1; absent DNA, TCRdb's TRBD1 call cannot be checked. Germline CDR1 reads DFQATT; CDR2 reads SNEGSKA (reference sequence). The CDR3 spans 12 residues. CDR3 sequence: CGVGGRGEKLFF.

The chain has TRBV7-2 and TRBJ1-1. CDR3 length: 14 amino acids. Germline V gene data show CDR1 as SGHTA and CDR2 as FQGNSA. The CDR3 spells CASSLQRGNTEAFF.

This chain links TRBV5-1 with TRBJ2-1; TCRdb indicates TRBD1, and absent DNA this call remains unverified. The CDR3 length is 18 residues. CDR1 and CDR2 from the germline V gene are SGHRS and YFSETQ. CDR3 region: CASSLRTPRASSYNEQFF.

The chain carries TRBV7-8 and TRBJ1-1; TCRdb indicates TRBD1, and absent DNA this call remains unverified. This CDR3 is built from 15 residues. Germline V gene lookup returns CDR1 SGHVS and CDR2 FQNEAQ. The CDR3 region is CASSSRTGGNTEAFF. Filled out from reference TRBV7-8 and TRBJ1-1, the complete variable domain reads GAGVSQSPRYKVAKRGQDVALRCDPISGHVSLFWYQQALGQGPEFLTYFQNEAQLDKSGLPSDRFFAERPEGSVSTLKIQRTQQEDSAVYLCASSSRTGGNTEAFFGQGTRLTVV.

The gene calls are TRBV6-2 or TRBV6-3 and TRBJ2-1; there is no DNA to check the TCRdb D call of TRBD1. Germline values: CDR1 MNHEY, CDR2 SVGEGT. CDR3 length: 15 amino acids. CDR3 in amino acids: CASNPQGSSYNEQFF.

This CDR3 reads CASSLGAGGELFF. V usage is TRBV7-3 and J usage is TRBJ2-2; TCRdb's D call of TRBD1 is untestable without DNA. CDR1 SGHTA and CDR2 FQGTGA come from the germline V gene. The CDR3 length is 13 residues.